The 5 T cell receptor beta chains below were found in one sample sequenced in a study of shared clonotypes between healthy human individuals. TCRdb keeps only in-frame clones here, not all; method: immunoSEQ multiplex PCR. The sample carries 550,000 to 800,000 clones, about 74% recorded once. Sequenced sample: memory CD4+ T cells sorted from blood. Subset meaning: CD45RA-negative fraction. Receptors were obtained from a woman between 25 and 40 years old in good health.

This clone was detected only a few times. This chain joins TRBV7-9 and TRBJ2-1; tentatively, D is TRBD2 (5 bases). The CDR3 covers 15 residues. The V gene's germline CDR1 is SEHNR and CDR2 FQNEAQ (reference sequence). Trimming shortened V by 5 bases and J by 0 bases, and 11 bases separated the two germline ends. The CDR3, as DNA: TGTGCCAGCAGCCAAGTTGGGAGCTCCTACAATGAGCAGTTCTTC. Its protein product is CASSQVGSSYNEQFF.

The rearrangement joins TRBV19 to TRBJ1-1; D is uncertain. V lost 5 bases to trimming and J lost 4 bases, with 14 bases between them. Germline CDR1 is LNHDA and CDR2 is SQIVND (reference sequence). The CDR3 loop spans 14 amino acids. The CDR3 DNA reads TGTGCCAGTAGTTCCACATCAGGAGTCACTGAAGCTTTCTTT. Its translation is CASSSTSGVTEAFF.

The chain links TRBV29-1 to TRBJ1-1, with TRBD1 as a possible D gene (5 bases). V was pared by 7 bases and J by 2 bases, with 8 bases between. Looked up from germline, CDR1 is SQVTM and CDR2 is ANQGSEA. This CDR3 is 11 amino acids long. CDR3 region: CSAGLNTEAFF. The CDR3, as DNA: TGCAGCGCGGGACTCAACACTGAAGCTTTCTTT. The whole variable domain, filled in from reference TRBV29-1 and TRBJ1-1, reads SAVISQKPSRDICQRGTSLTIQCQVDSQVTMMFWYRQQPGQSLTLIATANQGSEATYESGFVIDKFPISRPNLTFSTLTVSNMSPEDSSIYLCSAGLNTEAFFGQGTRLTVV.

Many counts were recorded for this clone. Other DNA sequences from this sample encode an identical CDR3 as well. The chain combines TRBV7-6 with TRBJ2-3; 10 positions agree with TRBD2. The junction had 3 bases not matched to a gene; V was cut back by 2 bases and J by 1 base. Germline CDR1 is SGHVS and CDR2 is FNYEAQ. This CDR3 is 16 amino acids long. The CDR3 bases are TGTGCCAGCAGCTTACGGCTAGCGGGAGGCACAGATACGCAGTATTTT. Residues: CASSLRLAGGTDTQYF.

The table lists this clone with many counts. J is TRBJ2-7 and V is TRBV27, with TRBD2 matching over 7 bases. The CDR3 spans 16 residues. V was pared by 6 bases and J by 1 base, with 12 bases of the junction left unmatched. CDR1 MNHEY and CDR2 SMNVEV come from the germline V gene (reference sequence). The CDR3 nucleotides read TGTGCCAGCAGCCCAATTATTTGGGGGGGTTCCTACGAGCAGTACTTC. Translating it yields CASSPIIWGGSYEQYF.